One sample yielded the 17 T cell receptor beta chains listed below, sequenced in a study of beta chain features in type 1 diabetes. As every portion of the isolated RNA was reverse transcribed, the sequencing read expressed TCRB transcripts. Measured with immunoSEQ multiplex PCR; TCRdb has only the in-frame clones, and not every one. The table lists 300,000 to 350,000 clones, less than 9.5% of them singletons. The sequenced sample consisted of central memory CD4+ T cells from blood. These receptors were obtained from a woman in her late teens or twenties in good health.

This clone was picked up many times. Additional DNA sequences in this sample encode the identical CDR3. The chain links TRBV7-2 to TRBJ1-2; 7 nucleotides agree with TRBD1. This CDR3 is built from 14 residues. From germline, CDR1 is SGHTA and CDR2 FQGNSA. Trimming at V came to 5 bases and at J to 2 bases, leaving 5 bases not matched to a gene. The CDR3 bases are TGTGCCAGCAGCCCGGGACAGCCCAACTATGGCTACACCTTC. Protein product: CASSPGQPNYGYTF.

The rearrangement links TRBV4-3 to TRBJ2-1; possibly TRBD2 for D (5 bases). The CDR3 is 17 amino acids. The V end lost 0 bases, the J end lost 8 bases, and 20 bases lay between the germline ends. Germline assignment: CDR1 LGHNA and CDR2 YSLEER. Written as DNA, the CDR3 is TGCGCCAGCAGCCAAGATAGTATGCGGGCCAAAGTGGATGAGCAGTTCTTC. It yields the protein CASSQDSMRAKVDEQFF.

This clone was observed many times. The chain is built from TRBV18 and TRBJ2-3; D unclear. The CDR3 is made up of 16 amino acids. Trimming removed 0 bases from V and 0 bases from J, with 10 bases in between. The germline gives CDR1 KGHSH, CDR2 LQKENI. The CDR3 nucleotides read TGTGCCAGCTCACCACCGGTGCGCAGTAGCACAGATACGCAGTATTTT. It encodes CASSPPVRSSTDTQYF.

The rearrangement uses TRBV27 and TRBJ1-2; maybe TRBD1 (6 bases). V lost 3 bases and J lost 5, with 13 bases in between. The CDR3 loop spans 14 amino acids. Germline values: CDR1 MNHEY, CDR2 SMNVEV (reference sequence). The CDR3 is CASSLRGTNYGYTF. CDR3 nucleotide sequence: TGTGCCAGCAGTTTGAGAGGGACAAATTATGGCTACACCTTC.

J is TRBJ2-7 and V is TRBV28, with unresolved D. There are 11 residues in the CDR3. The V end lost 6 bases, the J end lost 4 bases, and 7 bases lay between the germline ends. Per the germline V gene, CDR1 is MDHEN and CDR2 is SYDVKM. The CDR3 DNA sequence: TGTGCCAGCAGAGGCCTGTACGAGCAGTACTTC. Protein product: CASRGLYEQYF.

This chain joins TRBV28 and TRBJ1-5; D uncertain. Germline CDR1 and CDR2: MDHEN and SYDVKM. The CDR3 covers 12 residues. Trimming shortened V by 4 bases and J by 7 bases, and 8 bases separated the two germline ends. CDR3 DNA: TGTGCCAGCAGTTCAACCCGACAGCCCCAGCATTTT. It yields the protein CASSSTRQPQHF.

The CDR3 region is CASSLQPGTSGRIEQFF. CDR3 coding DNA: TGTGCCAGCAGTTTACAGCCCGGGACTAGCGGGAGAATTGAGCAGTTCTTC. The chain employs TRBV28 and TRBJ2-1; 14 bases map to TRBD2. The germline V gene encodes CDR1 MDHEN and CDR2 SYDVKM. This CDR3 region has 17 residues. V lost 2 bases to trimming and J lost 9 bases; unmatched junction nucleotides: 9.

This clone was observed a handful of times. This rearrangement joins TRBV7-2 to TRBJ2-7; the match to TRBD1 covers 9 bases. This CDR3 spans 17 amino acids. Germline CDR1 reads SGHTA; CDR2 reads FQGNSA. After removal of 5 bases from V and 2 bases from J, the junction contained 13 bases not matched to a gene. Here the CDR3 reads CASSAPGQGKFAYEQYF. CDR3 in DNA: TGTGCCAGCAGCGCCCCCGGACAGGGGAAGTTTGCCTACGAGCAGTACTTC.

The table lists this clone with a few counts. The chain has TRBV5-4 and TRBJ2-5; maybe TRBD1 (6 bases). V gave up 0 bases and J gave up 4 bases, with 10 bases separating them. From germline, CDR1 is SGHNT and CDR2 YYREEE (reference sequence). The length of the CDR3 is 14 residues. The CDR3 sequence: CASSLGTALETQYF. The DNA of the CDR3 is TGTGCCAGCAGCTTGGGGACAGCTCTAGAGACCCAGTACTTC.

The chain is built from TRBV4-2 and TRBJ2-5; possibly TRBD1 or TRBD2 for D (5 bases each). This CDR3 region has 14 residues. Germline V gene lookup returns CDR1 LGHNA and CDR2 YNFKEQ. The germline V and J ends were trimmed by 4 bases and 7 bases, with 16 bases remaining between them. The DNA for the CDR3 is TGTGCCAGCAGCCCTGGGACGGCTTGGGGGACCCAGTACTTC. This sequence encodes CASSPGTAWGTQYF.

The table lists this clone with a few counts. The rearrangement links TRBV9 to TRBJ2-3, with 7 bases matching TRBD2. Germline CDR1 and CDR2: SGDLS and YYNGEE. After removal of 0 bases from V and 5 bases from J, the junction contained 12 bases not matched to a gene. This CDR3 has 17 residues. The CDR3 region has the DNA TGTGCCAGCAGCGTAGGGCCTGGTCAGCGGGAAAGAGATACGCAGTATTTT. This translates into CASSVGPGQRERDTQYF.

In this sample, this clone turned up many times. This sample also contains other DNA sequences that code for the same CDR3. The gene calls are TRBV18 and TRBJ1-5; 10 bases align to TRBD1. Trimming at V came to 5 bases and at J to 5 bases, leaving 3 bases not matched to a gene. The CDR3 is made up of 14 amino acids. Per germline, CDR1 KGHSH and CDR2 LQKENI. The CDR3: CASSRQGADQPQHF. CDR3 coding DNA: TGTGCCAGCTCAAGACAGGGGGCTGATCAGCCCCAGCATTTT.

This clone was detected many times. The chain couples TRBV7-9 to TRBJ2-7; 7 nucleotides align to TRBD1. Trimming took 6 bases from V and 4 from J; bases not matched to a gene: 15. Germline-derived CDR1 and CDR2 are SEHNR and FQNEAQ (reference sequence). The CDR3 extends over 16 amino acids. The CDR3: CASRPNTGVTFYEQYF. DNA for the CDR3: TGTGCCAGCAGACCTAATACAGGGGTTACTTTTTACGAGCAGTACTTC.

This chain uses TRBV6-5 with TRBJ1-2, with 7 bases that match TRBD1. The V segment lost 6 bases and the J segment 0 bases; nucleotides outside the gene matches: 4. Per germline, CDR1 MNHEY and CDR2 SVGAGI. The CDR3 is 14 amino acids. The CDR3 is CASSRDSTNYGYTF. As DNA, the CDR3 is TGTGCCAGCAGCCGGGACAGTACTAACTATGGCTACACCTTC.

This clone occurred a few times. The chain employs TRBV2 and TRBJ2-1; D may be TRBD1 or TRBD2 (6 bases each). The CDR3 totals 13 residues. Germline V gene data show CDR1 as SNHLY and CDR2 as FYNNEI. V was trimmed by 8 bases and J by 10 bases, leaving 18 bases between them. The CDR3 DNA sequence: TGTGCCAGCGGGAGGCCGTTCACAGGGGAGCAGTTCTTC. Amino acid sequence: CASGRPFTGEQFF.

This clone was observed a handful of times. This sequence joins TRBV7-9 and TRBJ1-2; 8 bases match TRBD1. Germline V gives CDR1 SEHNR, CDR2 FQNEAQ (reference sequence). The trim removed 5 bases at V and 4 bases at J, leaving 3 bases unmatched. The CDR3 runs to 13 residues. The CDR3 loop reads CASSDGQGYGYTF. The CDR3 DNA reads as TGTGCCAGCAGCGACGGACAGGGCTATGGCTACACCTTC.

Ten or more counts support this clone. J is TRBJ2-2 and V is TRBV2, with D possibly TRBD1 on 5 matching bases. The length of the CDR3 is 15 residues. Germline loops: CDR1 SNHLY, CDR2 FYNNEI. Trimming left V 7 bases short and J 0 bases short, with 12 bases between. The CDR3 here is CASKRGWTNTGELFF. The CDR3 DNA reads as TGTGCCAGCAAAAGGGGTTGGACGAACACCGGGGAGCTGTTTTTT.